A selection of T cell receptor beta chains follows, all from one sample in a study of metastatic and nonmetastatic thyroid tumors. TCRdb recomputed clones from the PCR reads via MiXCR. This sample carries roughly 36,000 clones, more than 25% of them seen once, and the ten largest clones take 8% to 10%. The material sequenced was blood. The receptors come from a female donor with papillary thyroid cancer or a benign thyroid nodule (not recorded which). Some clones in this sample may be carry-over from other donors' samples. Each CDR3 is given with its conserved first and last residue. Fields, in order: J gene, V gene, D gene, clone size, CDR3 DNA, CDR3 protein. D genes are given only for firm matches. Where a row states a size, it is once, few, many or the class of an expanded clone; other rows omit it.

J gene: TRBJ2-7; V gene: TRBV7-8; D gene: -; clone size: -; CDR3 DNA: TGTGCCAGCAGCACGGACGAAGCCTACGAGCAGTACTTC; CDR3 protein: CASSTDEAYEQYF
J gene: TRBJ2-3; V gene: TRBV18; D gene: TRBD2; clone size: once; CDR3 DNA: TGTGCCAGCTCACCACGTACACTAGCGGGAGGGGATACGCAGTATTTT; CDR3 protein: CASSPRTLAGGDTQYF
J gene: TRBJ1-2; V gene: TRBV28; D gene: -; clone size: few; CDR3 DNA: TGTGCCAGCAGTTCCCTAATACAGGGATACTATGGCTACACCTTC; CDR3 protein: CASSSLIQGYYGYTF
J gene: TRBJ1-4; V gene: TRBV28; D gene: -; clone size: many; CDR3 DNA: TGTGCCAGCAGGCTTTACAGGGCTCGTGATGAAAAACTGTTTTTT; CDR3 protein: CASRLYRARDEKLFF
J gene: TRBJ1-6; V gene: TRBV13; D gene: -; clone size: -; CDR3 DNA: TGTGCCAGCCGGGTCAGGGGTGGCGAAACTTCACCCCTCCACTTT; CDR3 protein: CASRVRGGETSPLHF
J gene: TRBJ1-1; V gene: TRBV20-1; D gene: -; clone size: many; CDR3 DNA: TGCAGTGCTAGTAGAGGTCTAAATGAAGCTTTCTTT; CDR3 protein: CSASRGLNEAFF
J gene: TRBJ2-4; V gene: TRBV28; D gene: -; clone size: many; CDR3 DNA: TGTGCCAGCAGCGGACTCCTAAGCATTCAGTACTTC; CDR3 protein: CASSGLLSIQYF
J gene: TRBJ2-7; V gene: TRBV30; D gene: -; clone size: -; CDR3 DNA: TGTGCCTGGATTGCGAGCTCCTACGAGCAGTACTTC; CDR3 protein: CAWIASSYEQYF
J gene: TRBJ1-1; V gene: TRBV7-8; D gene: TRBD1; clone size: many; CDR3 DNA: TGTGCCAGCAGCTTAGAACCGGGACAGGGGGGAACTGAAGCTTTCTTT; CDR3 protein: CASSLEPGQGGTEAFF
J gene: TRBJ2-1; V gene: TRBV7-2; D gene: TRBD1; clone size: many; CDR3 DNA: TGTGCCAGCAGCCCCCGGGACAGGGTCAATGAGCAGTTCTTC; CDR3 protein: CASSPRDRVNEQFF
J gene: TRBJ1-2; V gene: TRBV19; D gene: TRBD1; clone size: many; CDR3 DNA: TGTGCCAGTAGTACTGGGACAGGGGGTTCCTCCGGTGGCTACACCTTC; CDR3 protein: CASSTGTGGSSGGYTF
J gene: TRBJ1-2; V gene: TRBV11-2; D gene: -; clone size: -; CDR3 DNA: TGTGCCAGCAGCTTCGAACAGGGAAGCTATGGCTACACCTTC; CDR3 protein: CASSFEQGSYGYTF
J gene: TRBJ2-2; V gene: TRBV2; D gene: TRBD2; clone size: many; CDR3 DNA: TGTGCCAGCGGTATGGTTGGCGGGGGGATCACCGGGGAGCTGTTTTTT; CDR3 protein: CASGMVGGGITGELFF
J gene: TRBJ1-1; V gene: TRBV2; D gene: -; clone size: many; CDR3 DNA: TGTGCCAGCAATACATATGGGGGGACGGCTGAAGCTTTCTTT; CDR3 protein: CASNTYGGTAEAFF
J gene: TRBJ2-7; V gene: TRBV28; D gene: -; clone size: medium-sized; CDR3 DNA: TGTGCCAGCAGTTTAGGCAGGGGCTACGAGCAGTACTTC; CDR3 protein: CASSLGRGYEQYF
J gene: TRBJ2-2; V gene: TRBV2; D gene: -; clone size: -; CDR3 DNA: TGTGCCGCCCGGCTTAGCTGGGGTACCGGGGAGCTGTTTTTT; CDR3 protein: CAARLSWGTGELFF
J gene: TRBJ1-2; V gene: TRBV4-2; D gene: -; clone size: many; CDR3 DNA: TGTGCCAGCAGCCAAGTTGAATGGGGCAGGACTTATGGCTACACCTTC; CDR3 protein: CASSQVEWGRTYGYTF
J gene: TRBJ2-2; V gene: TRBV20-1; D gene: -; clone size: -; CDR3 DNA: TGCAGTGCTAGGGGTTCGAACACCGGGGAGCTGTTTTTT; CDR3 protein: CSARGSNTGELFF
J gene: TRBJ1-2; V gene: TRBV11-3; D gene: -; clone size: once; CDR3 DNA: TGTGCCAGCAGGGTATTCGGTGGCAGGGGCTATGGCTACACCTTC; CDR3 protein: CASRVFGGRGYGYTF
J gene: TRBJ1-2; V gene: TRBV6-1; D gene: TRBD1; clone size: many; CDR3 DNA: TGTGCCAGCAGCCAAGGACAGGGAGGCTACACCTTC; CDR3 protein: CASSQGQGGYTF
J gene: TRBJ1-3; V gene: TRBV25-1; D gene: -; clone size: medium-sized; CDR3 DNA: TGTGCCAGCAGCCTGACCTCGCTCGGGTCTGGAAACACCATATATTTT; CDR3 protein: CASSLTSLGSGNTIYF
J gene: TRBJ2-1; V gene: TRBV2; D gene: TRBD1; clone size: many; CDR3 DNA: TGTGCCGTGAAAGGGACAGATTCCTACAATGAGCAGTTCTTC; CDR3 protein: CAVKGTDSYNEQFF
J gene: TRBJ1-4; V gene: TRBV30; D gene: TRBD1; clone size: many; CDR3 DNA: TGTGCCTGGAGTCAACCACCCAGGGGGCTCGAAAAACTGTTTTTT; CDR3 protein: CAWSQPPRGLEKLFF
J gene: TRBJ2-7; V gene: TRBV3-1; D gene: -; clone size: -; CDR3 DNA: TGTGCCAGCAGCCAGCTGCTCCGCTCCTACGAGCAGTACTTC; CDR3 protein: CASSQLLRSYEQYF
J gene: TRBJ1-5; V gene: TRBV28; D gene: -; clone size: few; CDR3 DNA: TGTGCCAGCATCGAGACCTCCGGGACGGGCAGGCAGCCCCAGCATTTT; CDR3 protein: CASIETSGTGRQPQHF
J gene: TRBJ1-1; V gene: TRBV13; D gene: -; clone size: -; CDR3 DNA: TGTGCCAGCAGCTTAGAAGTGGGCCTGAACACTGAAGCTTTCTTT; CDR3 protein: CASSLEVGLNTEAFF
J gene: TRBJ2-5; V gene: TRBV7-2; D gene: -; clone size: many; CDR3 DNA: TGTGCCAGCAGCTTAGGGCCTTTAGGAGAGACCCAGTACTTC; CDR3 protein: CASSLGPLGETQYF
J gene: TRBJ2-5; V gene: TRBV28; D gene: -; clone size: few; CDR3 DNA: TGTGCCAGCAGTTACGGTTTAGGCCAAGAGACCCAGTACTTC; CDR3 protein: CASSYGLGQETQYF
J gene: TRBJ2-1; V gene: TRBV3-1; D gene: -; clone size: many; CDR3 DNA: TGTGCCAGCAGCTCCCAGAAGGGGGGGGGTTACAATGAGCAGTTCTTC; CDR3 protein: CASSSQKGGGYNEQFF
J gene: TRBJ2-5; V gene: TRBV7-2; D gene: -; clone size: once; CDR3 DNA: TGTGCCAGCTCACGGGCAGGGTACGCTGGTAACCAGTACTTC; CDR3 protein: CASSRAGYAGNQYF
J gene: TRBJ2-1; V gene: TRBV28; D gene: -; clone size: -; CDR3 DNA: TGTGCCAGCAGTTTACTATTAGGACAGTGTCTAGGCAATGAGCAGTTCTTC; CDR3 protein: CASSLLLGQCLGNEQFF
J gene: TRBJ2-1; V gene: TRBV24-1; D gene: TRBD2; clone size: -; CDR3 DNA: TGTGCCACCAGTGACCTCAAGCGGGAGGAAGGGAATGAGCAGTTCTTC; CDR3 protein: CATSDLKREEGNEQFF
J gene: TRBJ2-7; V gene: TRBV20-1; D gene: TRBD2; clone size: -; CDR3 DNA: TGCAGTGCTAGCCTTGGACTAGCGGGGGACTCCTACGAGCAGTACTTC; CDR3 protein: CSASLGLAGDSYEQYF
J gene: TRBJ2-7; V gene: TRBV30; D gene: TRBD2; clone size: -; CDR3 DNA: TGTGCCTGGAGTCCCCCCCCTCGACTAGCGATGAGCTACGAGCAGTACTTC; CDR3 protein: CAWSPPPRLAMSYEQYF
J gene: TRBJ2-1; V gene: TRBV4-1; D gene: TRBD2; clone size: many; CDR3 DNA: TGCGCCAGCAGCCAGTTCCCCCTTAGCGGGAGATTCCGCGGTGAGCAGTTCTTC; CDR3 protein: CASSQFPLSGRFRGEQFF
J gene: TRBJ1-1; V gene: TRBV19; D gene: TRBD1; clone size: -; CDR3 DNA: TGTGCCAGTAGTATGGGGACAGGGAACACGAACACTGAAGCTTTCTTT; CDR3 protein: CASSMGTGNTNTEAFF
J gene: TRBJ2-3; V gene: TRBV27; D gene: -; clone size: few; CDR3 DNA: TGTGCCAGTAGTTTGTCCATCTCAGATACGCAGTATTTT; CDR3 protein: CASSLSISDTQYF
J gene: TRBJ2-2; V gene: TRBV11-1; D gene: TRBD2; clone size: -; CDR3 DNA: TGTGCCAGCAGCTTAGCGGGACTAGCGGGAGTCGCGAACACCGGGGAGCTGTTTTTT; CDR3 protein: CASSLAGLAGVANTGELFF
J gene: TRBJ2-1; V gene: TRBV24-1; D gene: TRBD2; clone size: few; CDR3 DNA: TGTGCCACTTCAACTAGCGGGGACTACAATGAGCAGTTCTTC; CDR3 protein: CATSTSGDYNEQFF
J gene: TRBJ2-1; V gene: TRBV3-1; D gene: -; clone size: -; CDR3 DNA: TGTGCCAGCAGCCAACCTCCCACTGGGGAGCAGTTCTTC; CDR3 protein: CASSQPPTGEQFF
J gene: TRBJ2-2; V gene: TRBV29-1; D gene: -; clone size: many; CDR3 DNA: TGCAGCGTTGGAAGCACCGGGGAGCTGTTTTTT; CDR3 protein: CSVGSTGELFF
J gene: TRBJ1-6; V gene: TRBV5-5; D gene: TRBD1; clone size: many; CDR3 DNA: TGTGCCAGCAGTCCGGGACAGGGGGCGCCAGGAAATTCACCCCTCCACTTT; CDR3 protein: CASSPGQGAPGNSPLHF
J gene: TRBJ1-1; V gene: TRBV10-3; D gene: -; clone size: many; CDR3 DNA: TGTGCCATCAGTGAGTCTGCAAACACTGAAGCTTTCTTT; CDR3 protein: CAISESANTEAFF
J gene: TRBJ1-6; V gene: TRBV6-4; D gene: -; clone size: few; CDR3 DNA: TGTGCCAGCAGTGACTCGAACATTAATTCACCCCTCCACTTT; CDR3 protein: CASSDSNINSPLHF
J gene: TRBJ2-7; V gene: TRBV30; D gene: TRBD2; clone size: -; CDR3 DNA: TGTGCCTGGAGTGTAGAGCGGGGACCCTACGAGCAGTACTTC; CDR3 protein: CAWSVERGPYEQYF